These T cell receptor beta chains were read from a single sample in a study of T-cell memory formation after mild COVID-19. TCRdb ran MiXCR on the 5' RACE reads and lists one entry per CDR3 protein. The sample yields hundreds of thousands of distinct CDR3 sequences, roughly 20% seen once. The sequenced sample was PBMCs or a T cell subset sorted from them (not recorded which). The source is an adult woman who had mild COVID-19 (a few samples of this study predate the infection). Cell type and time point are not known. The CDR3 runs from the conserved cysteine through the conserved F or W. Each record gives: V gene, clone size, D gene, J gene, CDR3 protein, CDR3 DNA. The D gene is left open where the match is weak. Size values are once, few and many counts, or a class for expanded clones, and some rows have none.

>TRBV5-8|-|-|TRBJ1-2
CASSLARWGQDYGYTF
TGTGCCAGCAGCTTGGCCCGGTGGGGCCAGGACTATGGCTACACCTTC
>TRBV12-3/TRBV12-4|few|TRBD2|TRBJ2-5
CASSFGTSGPQETQYF
TGTGCCAGCAGTTTCGGGACTAGCGGACCCCAAGAGACCCAGTACTTC
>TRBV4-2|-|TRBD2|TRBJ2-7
CASSYTSAYEQYF
TGTGCCAGCAGCTATACTAGCGCCTACGAGCAGTACTTC
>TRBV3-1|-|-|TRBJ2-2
CASSQDQDGLFTGELFF
TGTGCCAGCAGCCAAGATCAGGACGGATTATTCACCGGGGAGCTGTTTTTT
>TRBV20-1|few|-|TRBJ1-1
CSATVQGNTEAFF
TGCAGTGCTACGGTTCAGGGCAACACTGAAGCTTTCTTT
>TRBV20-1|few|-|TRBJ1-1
CSAEPAYTEAFF
TGCAGTGCCGAACCGGCCTACACTGAAGCTTTCTTT
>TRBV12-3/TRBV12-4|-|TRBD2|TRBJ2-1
CASRPPSAGGYNEQFF
TGTGCCAGCAGACCTCCTTCTGCGGGGGGTTACAATGAGCAGTTCTTC
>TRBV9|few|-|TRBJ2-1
CASSVDLSRALSYNEQFF
TGTGCCAGCAGCGTAGATCTGTCCCGGGCCCTCTCCTACAATGAGCAGTTCTTC
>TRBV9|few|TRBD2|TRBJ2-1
CASRESSGGAFDEQFF
TGTGCCAGCCGCGAATCCAGCGGGGGGGCCTTCGATGAGCAGTTCTTC
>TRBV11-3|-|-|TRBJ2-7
CASSLSHTNGEQYF
TGTGCCAGCAGCTTAAGCCACACGAACGGCGAGCAGTACTTC
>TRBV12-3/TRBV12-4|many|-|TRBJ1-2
CASRQTDYGYTF
TGTGCCAGCAGACAAACAGACTATGGCTACACCTTC
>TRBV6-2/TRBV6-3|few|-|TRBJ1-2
CASSSSRGGPYGYTF
TGTGCCAGCAGTTCTTCCCGGGGAGGACCCTATGGCTACACCTTC
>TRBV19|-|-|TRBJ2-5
CASRTVGGPTQYF
TGTGCCAGTAGAACCGTCGGGGGACCAACCCAGTACTTC
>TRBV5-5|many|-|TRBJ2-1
CASSGQGGSGVGYNEQFF
TGTGCCAGCAGCGGCCAAGGGGGGAGCGGGGTGGGCTACAATGAGCAGTTCTTC